A single sample gave rise to the 14 T cell receptor beta chains below, sequenced in a study of T cell repertoires in cytomegalovirus infection. Their cognate antigens are unknown. Using its own MiXCR run on the reads, TCRdb lists one record per CDR3 protein. Of hundreds of thousands of distinct CDR3 sequences detected, 25% to 30% appear once; the ten largest clones hold around 20%. The input for sequencing was cultured PBMCs, taken from culture after CMV antigen stimulation. The origin of the receptors is a human donor in good health (CMV status not recorded). Some clones in this sample may be carry-over from other donors' samples.

This chain links TRBV19 with TRBJ2-1, with 11 bases matching TRBD2. Germline V CDR1 and CDR2: LNHDA, SQIVND (reference sequence). This CDR3 spans 19 amino acids. Trimming at V came to 5 bases and at J to 7 bases, leaving 19 bases not matched to a gene. The CDR3 sequence: CASSPQTSGSYGWRNEQFF. The DNA of the CDR3 is TGTGCCAGTAGTCCACAAACTAGCGGGAGTTACGGGTGGAGAAATGAGCAGTTCTTC.

This clonotype has only a few counts. This chain joins TRBV5-1 and TRBJ2-7; D remains unclear. Trimming took 2 bases from V and 2 from J, leaving 20 bases between them. Germline assignment: CDR1 SGHRS and CDR2 YFSETQ. The CDR3 covers 17 residues. Written as DNA, the CDR3 is TGCGCCAGCAGCTTATGGCCGTCCGCAGGCCAGACCTACGAGCAGTACTTC. Translation gives CASSLWPSAGQTYEQYF.

A single count supports this clonotype. The rearrangement links TRBV29-1 to TRBJ2-1; a possible D gene is TRBD2 (6 bases). Germline V CDR1 and CDR2: SQVTM, ANQGSEA. The CDR3 sequence is 14 residues long. The ends were cut back, 5 bases at V and 4 bases at J, with 15 bases in the middle. CDR3 coding DNA: TGCAGCGTTACTAGCTGGGGTCTTTACAATGAGCAGTTCTTC. This sequence encodes CSVTSWGLYNEQFF.

This clonotype was observed a handful of times. The chain couples TRBV4-2 to TRBJ2-1; D gene uncertain. In germline, CDR1 is LGHNA, CDR2 YNFKEQ. Trimming took 0 bases from V and 0 from J, leaving 12 bases between them. This CDR3 comprises 17 residues. CDR3 loop: CASSQELGQSSYNEQFF. The CDR3 DNA follows: TGTGCCAGCAGCCAAGAGTTGGGTCAGAGCTCCTACAATGAGCAGTTCTTC.

This clonotype was picked up a small number of times. The chain carries TRBV6-5 and TRBJ2-5; 8 bases are shared with TRBD1. This CDR3 comprises 16 residues. Germline lookup yields CDR1 MNHEY and CDR2 SVGAGI. The V segment lost 5 bases and the J segment 2 bases; nucleotides outside the gene matches: 10. The chain's CDR3 is CASSGNRQGWQETQYF. The CDR3 DNA reads as TGTGCCAGCAGTGGGAACCGACAGGGGTGGCAAGAGACCCAGTACTTC.

This chain joins TRBV19 and TRBJ1-5, with D possibly matching TRBD1 (6 bases). CDR1 and CDR2 (germline): LNHDA, SQIVND (reference sequence). Trimming pared 10 bases from V and 0 bases from J, leaving 13 bases between. CDR3 length: 14 residues. CDR3 amino acids: CATIGRGSNQPQHF. In DNA, the CDR3 is TGTGCCACCATAGGCAGGGGTAGCAATCAGCCCCAGCATTTT.

At least ten counts were recorded for this clonotype. The genes are TRBV7-2 and TRBJ2-3; no clear D. The CDR3 contains 11 residues. Germline V lookup: CDR1 SGHTA, CDR2 FQGNSA. The germline V and J ends were trimmed by 4 bases and 5 bases, with 4 bases remaining between them. The CDR3 loop is CASSSRDTQYF. CDR3 coding DNA: TGTGCCAGCAGCTCGAGAGATACGCAGTATTTT.

The chain joins TRBV9 to TRBJ1-4; D perhaps matches TRBD1 (6 bases). Germline-derived CDR1 and CDR2 are SGDLS and YYNGEE. Trimming pared 3 bases from V and 7 bases from J, leaving 19 bases between. The CDR3 loop spans 16 amino acids. CDR3 loop: CASSGGPTGRPEKLFF. The CDR3 DNA follows: TGTGCCAGCAGCGGGGGGCCTACAGGGAGACCTGAAAAACTGTTTTTT.

The chain joins TRBV28 to TRBJ1-4; D is unclear. The length of the CDR3 is 14 residues. Germline assignment: CDR1 MDHEN and CDR2 SYDVKM. The ends were cut back, 8 bases at V and 0 bases at J, with 10 bases in the middle. This CDR3 reads CASGQVATNEKLFF. CDR3 nucleotides: TGTGCCAGCGGGCAGGTTGCAACTAATGAAAAACTGTTTTTT. Filled out from reference TRBV28 and TRBJ1-4, the complete variable domain reads DVKVTQSSRYLVKRTGEKVFLECVQDMDHENMFWYRQDPGLGLRLIYFSYDVKMKEKGDIPEGYSVSREKKERFSLILESASTNQTSMYLCASGQVATNEKLFFGSGTQLSVL.

The J gene is TRBJ1-4, the V gene TRBV6-2 or TRBV6-3; D is uncertain. V gave up 3 bases and J gave up 0 bases, with 5 bases separating them. Germline V CDR1 and CDR2: MNHEY, SVGEGT. The CDR3 has 14 amino acids. CDR3 loop: CASSYGTTNEKLFF. CDR3 in DNA: TGTGCCAGCAGTTATGGTACAACTAATGAAAAACTGTTTTTT.

This clonotype showed up just a few times. The chain's CDR3 is CASSHGNSPLHF. The DNA of the CDR3 is TGTGCCAGCAGTCACGGTAATTCACCCCTCCACTTT. V usage is TRBV27 and J usage is TRBJ1-6; D is uncertain. The CDR3 covers 12 residues. CDR1 and CDR2 (germline): MNHEY, SMNVEV (reference sequence). Trimming removed 5 bases at V and 6 bases at J, with 5 bases between.

This clonotype has only a few counts. The chain has TRBV18 and TRBJ2-1; 7 bases match TRBD1. Germline loops: CDR1 KGHSH, CDR2 LQKENI. J was trimmed by 3 bases and V by 2 bases; bases with no gene match: 1. This CDR3 has 14 residues. CDR3 loop: CASSPTGDYNEQFF. CDR3 in DNA: TGTGCCAGCTCACCAACAGGGGACTACAATGAGCAGTTCTTC.

This clonotype showed up many times. The chain is built from TRBV7-2 and TRBJ1-5; 7 bases align to TRBD1. With 5 bases clipped from V and 6 bases from J, the junction kept 7 bases outside the gene matches. The V gene's germline CDR1 is SGHTA and CDR2 FQGNSA. There are 14 residues in the CDR3. The CDR3 DNA follows: TGTGCCAGCAGCGTCAGGGGGGGAGGTCAGCCCCAGCATTTT. Its translation: CASSVRGGGQPQHF.

Turning to this clonotype: The junction departs from germline at one end; a sequencing error may be responsible. The V gene is TRBV6-6, the J gene TRBJ1-2; D possibly corresponds to TRBD1 (5 bases). The CDR3 consists of 12 residues. The germline V gene has CDR1 MNHNY and CDR2 SVGAGI (reference sequence). CDR3 nucleotides: TGTGCCAGCAGTTACTCGACCGGACACCTCCACTTC. Its protein product is CASSYSTGHLHF.